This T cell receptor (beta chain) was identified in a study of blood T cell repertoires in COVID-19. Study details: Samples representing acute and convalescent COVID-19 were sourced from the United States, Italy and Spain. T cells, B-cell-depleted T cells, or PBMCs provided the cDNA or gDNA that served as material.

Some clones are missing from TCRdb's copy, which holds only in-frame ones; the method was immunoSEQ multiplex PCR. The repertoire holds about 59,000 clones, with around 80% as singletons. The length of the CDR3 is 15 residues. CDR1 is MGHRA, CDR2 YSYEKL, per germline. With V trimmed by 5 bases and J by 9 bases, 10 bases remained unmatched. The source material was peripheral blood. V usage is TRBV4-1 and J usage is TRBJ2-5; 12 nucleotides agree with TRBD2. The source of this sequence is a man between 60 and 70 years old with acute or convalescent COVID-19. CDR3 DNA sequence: TGCGCCAGCAGCTCCTGGACTAGCGGGGACAGGGCCCAGTACTTC. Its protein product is CASSSWTSGDRAQYF.